A single sample is the source of the 29 T cell receptor beta chains below, sequenced in a study of shared clonotypes between healthy human individuals. The repertoire was sequenced with immunoSEQ multiplex PCR; TCRdb's copy has only in-frame clones and lacks some. The table shows fewer than 850,000 clones, with 90% occurring only once. Sequencing was carried out using memory CD8+ T cells from PBMCs. Stated subset: CD45RO+ cells pooled with CCR7-negative TemRA cells. The receptors here all came from a man between 18 and 29 years old in good health. Some clones in this sample may be carry-over from other donors' samples.

The rearrangement uses TRBV19 and TRBJ2-4; 7 nucleotides line up with TRBD2. The ends lost 7 bases at V and 7 bases at J; junction bases unmatched: 16. There are 16 residues in the CDR3. Germline CDR1 LNHDA, CDR2 SQIVND (reference sequence). The CDR3 spells CASTNSPGRVGNIQYF. CDR3 DNA sequence: TGTGCCAGTACCAATAGCCCGGGGAGGGTGGGGAACATTCAGTACTTC.

The chain joins TRBV19 to TRBJ1-5, with D possibly TRBD1 on 5 matching bases. The CDR3 is made up of 15 amino acids. CDR1 LNHDA and CDR2 SQIVND come from the germline V gene (reference sequence). V dropped 1 base and J dropped 7 bases, with 14 bases sitting between them. The DNA of the CDR3 is TGTGCCAGTAGTATAGGGGACCGGATTTCCCAGCCCCAGCATTTT. Its translation is CASSIGDRISQPQHF.

The V call is TRBV16, the J call TRBJ2-7, with D tentatively TRBD2 (6 bases). The CDR3 extends over 12 amino acids. Germline loops: CDR1 KGHSY, CDR2 FQNENV. The V end was cut by 8 bases, the J end by 4 bases, with 12 bases between. The CDR3 bases are TGTGCCAGCGCCGGGGGTGGATACGAGCAGTACTTC. Translating gives CASAGGGYEQYF.

The rearrangement links TRBV28 to TRBJ2-1; 8 bases align to TRBD2. Germline V gives CDR1 MDHEN, CDR2 SYDVKM. The V gene end was trimmed by 1 base and the J gene end by 5 bases; junction bases not matched to a gene: 1. The CDR3 contains 14 residues. The CDR3 region is CASSLSAGDNEQFF. In DNA, the CDR3 is TGTGCCAGCAGTTTATCAGCGGGAGACAATGAGCAGTTCTTC.

The chain has TRBV4-2 and TRBJ2-7; D gene unclear. The length of the CDR3 is 16 residues. CDR1 LGHNA and CDR2 YNFKEQ come from the germline V gene. The V gene lost 1 base and the J gene lost 2 bases, with 15 bases spanning the gap. The CDR3 coding sequence is TGTGCCAGCAGCCAAGTGATTTCGGACCTTACCTACGAGCAGTACTTC. Translated, it gives CASSQVISDLTYEQYF.

The chain has TRBV15 and TRBJ2-2; possible D gene TRBD1, 6 bases. CDR3 length: 15 residues. Germline loops: CDR1 LNHNV, CDR2 YYDKDF (reference sequence). The V and J ends lost 4 bases and 7 bases respectively, with 16 bases between them. DNA for the CDR3: TGTGCCACCAGCACCGAGGGGACATACGGCGGGGAGCTGTTTTTT. This encodes CATSTEGTYGGELFF.

The J gene is TRBJ2-7, the V gene TRBV5-1; 8 nucleotides agree with TRBD1. With V trimmed by 4 bases and J by 3 bases, 6 bases remained unmatched. The CDR3 is 14 residues long. In germline, CDR1 is SGHRS, CDR2 YFSETQ. CDR3 nucleotide sequence: TGCGCCAGCAGCAATCCGGGACAGGACTACGAGCAGTACTTC. Translating it yields CASSNPGQDYEQYF.

The rearrangement joins TRBV11-2 to TRBJ2-3; D is tentatively TRBD1 or TRBD2 (6 bases each). The CDR3 spans 16 residues. The germline V gene encodes CDR1 SGHAT and CDR2 FQNNGV. V dropped 5 bases and J dropped 6 bases, with 21 bases sitting between them. CDR3 coding DNA: TGTGCCAGCAGCCCCTCGCAAGGGGGGTCCGGGGATACGCAGTATTTT. This codes for CASSPSQGGSGDTQYF.

CDR3 amino acids: CAWSPGQRTTDTQYF. The CDR3 bases are TGTGCCTGGAGTCCCGGACAGAGAACTACAGATACGCAGTATTTT. The chain employs TRBV30 and TRBJ2-3; possibly TRBD1 for D (6 bases). Germline V gives CDR1 GTSNPN, CDR2 SVGIG (reference sequence). CDR3 length equals 15 residues. V lost 2 bases and J 3 bases, leaving 15 bases between the germline ends.

This clone was detected once. This chain joins TRBV7-9 and TRBJ2-3, with TRBD2 identical over 9 bases. Germline V lookup: CDR1 SEHNR, CDR2 FQNEAQ (reference sequence). The CDR3 loop spans 15 amino acids. V trimming: 1 base; J trimming: 4 bases; junction bases outside the gene matches: 3. The CDR3 nucleotides are TGTGCCAGCAGCTTAGTGATAGCGGGAGCAGATACGCAGTATTTT. This encodes CASSLVIAGADTQYF.

The genes are TRBV5-5 and TRBJ2-5, with 10 bases fitting TRBD1. J lost 5 bases, V lost 4 bases, and 8 bases had no gene match. CDR1 SGHKS and CDR2 YYEKEE come from the germline V gene (reference sequence). There are 15 residues in the CDR3. In DNA, the CDR3 is TGTGCCAGCAGCACAGGGACAGGGGACAGGGAGACCCAGTACTTC. As protein: CASSTGTGDRETQYF.

As for this clone: An end of the junction does not agree with germline; a read error may underlie this. The CDR3 sequence is CSVILGLSDFIF. For the CDR3, the DNA is TGCAGCGTCATCCTTGGGCTCTCCGACTTCATCTTC. V is TRBV29-1 and J is TRBJ2-1; no reliable D call. CDR3 length: 12 residues. The germline gives CDR1 SQVTM, CDR2 ANQGSEA.

The chain is built from TRBV13 and TRBJ1-5; D might be TRBD1 (6 bases). The CDR3 is 13 amino acids. The ends were cut back, 5 bases at V and 7 bases at J, with 12 bases in the middle. The germline V gene encodes CDR1 PRHDT and CDR2 FYEKMQ (reference sequence). CDR3 residues: CASSESRGQPQHF. The CDR3 DNA reads TGTGCCAGCAGCGAGAGCAGGGGCCAGCCCCAGCATTTT.

This clone was seen only a few times. The chain links TRBV5-8 to TRBJ1-5; TRBD1 agrees at 9 bases. The CDR3 is made up of 15 amino acids. The V gene end was trimmed by 4 bases and the J gene end by 0 bases; junction bases not matched to a gene: 2. Germline-derived CDR1 and CDR2 are SGHTS and YDEGEE. CDR3 in DNA: TGTGCCAGCAGCGGGGACAGGGTTAGCAATCAGCCCCAGCATTTT. The encoded protein is CASSGDRVSNQPQHF.

This CDR3 reads CASSQRVDNEQFF. In nucleotides, the CDR3 is TGTGCCAGCAGCCAACGGGTCGACAATGAGCAGTTCTTC. The chain couples TRBV7-2 to TRBJ2-1; D remains unclear. CDR3 length: 13 residues. With 5 bases removed from V and 5 bases from J, the gap between germline ends came to 10 bases. From germline, CDR1 is SGHTA and CDR2 FQGNSA.

The chain uses TRBV15 and TRBJ2-7; TRBD1 matches 9 bases. The CDR3 has 18 residues. The V gene's germline CDR1 is LNHNV and CDR2 YYDKDF (reference sequence). J was trimmed by 3 bases and V by 0 bases; bases with no gene match: 12. The CDR3: CATSRDYSPGDRDYEQYF. CDR3 nucleotides: TGTGCCACCAGCAGAGATTATTCCCCGGGGGACAGGGACTACGAGCAGTACTTC.

The V and J genes are TRBV11-2 and TRBJ2-1; tentative D call: TRBD1 (5 bases). V dropped 3 bases and J dropped 8 bases, with 23 bases sitting between them. Per the germline V gene, CDR1 is SGHAT and CDR2 is FQNNGV. The CDR3 runs to 17 residues. CDR3 residues: CASSFGSWAQGLDEQFF. CDR3 in DNA: TGTGCCAGCAGCTTCGGAAGTTGGGCCCAGGGATTGGATGAGCAGTTCTTC.

The chain employs TRBV5-4 and TRBJ2-7, with 7 bases that match TRBD2. Germline V CDR1 and CDR2: SGHNT, YYREEE (reference sequence). This CDR3 contains 14 residues. V lost 0 bases and J lost 3; bases outside the gene matches: 3. The CDR3 region has the DNA TGTGCCAGCAGCTTGGCCGCTAGCGGCTACGAGCAGTACTTC. Translating it yields CASSLAASGYEQYF.

The rearrangement links TRBV4-1 to TRBJ2-5; perhaps TRBD2 as D (5 bases). The V and J ends lost 0 bases and 1 base respectively, with 12 bases between them. Germline lookup yields CDR1 MGHRA and CDR2 YSYEKL. The CDR3 consists of 16 residues. The CDR3 sequence is CASSQDGEGLQETQYF. Here the CDR3 DNA reads TGCGCCAGCAGCCAAGACGGCGAGGGCCTCCAAGAGACCCAGTACTTC.

This clone was counted only a few times. Other DNA sequences within the sample encode an identical CDR3. The V call is TRBV30, the J call TRBJ1-1; D gene ambiguous. CDR1 and CDR2 from the germline V gene are GTSNPN and SVGIG (reference sequence). Trimming took off 1 base at V and 0 bases at J, with 3 bases between the two ends. The length of the CDR3 is 12 residues. In nucleotides, the CDR3 is TGTGCCTGGAGTGAGTTGAACACTGAAGCTTTCTTT. Translating it yields CAWSELNTEAFF. Supplemented by reference TRBV30 and TRBJ1-1, the full variable domain reads SQTIHQWPATLVQPVGSPLSLECTVEGTSNPNLYWYRQAAGRGLQLLFYSVGIGQISSEVPQNLSASRPQDRQFILSSKKLLLSDSGFYLCAWSELNTEAFFGQGTRLTVV.

The rearrangement joins TRBV27 to TRBJ1-5; the D is unclear. The CDR3 is 15 residues long. CDR1 and CDR2 from the germline V gene are MNHEY and SMNVEV (reference sequence). V was pared by 5 bases and J by 2 bases, with 13 bases between. CDR3 region: CASSPAGYGNQPQHF. The CDR3 DNA is TGTGCCAGCAGTCCGGCGGGGTATGGCAATCAGCCCCAGCATTTT.

The V gene is TRBV27, the J gene TRBJ2-7; D remains unclear. V lost 5 bases to trimming and J lost 6 bases, with 17 bases between them. The CDR3 runs 14 residues. CDR1 is MNHEY and CDR2 is SMNVEV in the germline V gene (reference sequence). CDR3: CASSSSGPFAEQYF. In DNA, the CDR3 is TGTGCCAGCAGTAGCTCCGGGCCCTTCGCCGAGCAGTACTTC.

This chain connects TRBV9 to TRBJ2-7; D possibly corresponds to TRBD2 (5 bases). The germline V gene has CDR1 SGDLS and CDR2 YYNGEE. This CDR3 spans 18 amino acids. The V gene lost 0 bases and the J gene lost 0 bases, with 19 bases spanning the gap. CDR3: CASSVGDWGSESSYEQYF. The CDR3 nucleotides are TGTGCCAGCAGCGTAGGGGATTGGGGTAGCGAGAGCTCCTACGAGCAGTACTTC.

J is TRBJ2-1 and V is TRBV9; 7 nucleotides align to TRBD2. The CDR3 runs to 15 residues. The V gene's germline CDR1 is SGDLS and CDR2 YYNGEE. With V trimmed by 4 bases and J by 6 bases, 10 bases remained unmatched. CDR3 sequence: CASSPTVGGPNEQFF. In DNA, the CDR3 is TGTGCCAGCAGCCCTACTGTGGGAGGGCCCAATGAGCAGTTCTTC.

This clone was detected only once. This sequence joins TRBV5-4 and TRBJ1-2; D might be TRBD1 (6 bases). CDR3 length: 13 residues. From germline, CDR1 is SGHNT and CDR2 YYREEE (reference sequence). V was trimmed by 6 bases and J by 4 bases, leaving 13 bases between them. CDR3 coding DNA: TGTGCCAGCACCGGGGGGGCCAGCTATGGCTACACCTTC. Protein: CASTGGASYGYTF.

The chain employs TRBV4-2 and TRBJ2-7; the match to TRBD2 covers 9 bases. V shed 4 bases and J 3 bases; nucleotides not matched to a gene: 13. Germline CDR1 reads LGHNA; CDR2 reads YNFKEQ. The CDR3 has 17 amino acids. The CDR3 DNA reads as TGTGCCAGCAGCCTTGGATTAGCGGGGGATACCGACTACGAGCAGTACTTC. Residues: CASSLGLAGDTDYEQYF.

The chain uses TRBV9 and TRBJ1-5, with D possibly being TRBD1 (5 bases). The CDR3 runs 15 residues. CDR1 SGDLS and CDR2 YYNGEE come from the germline V gene. Trimming took 3 bases from V and 4 from J, leaving 14 bases between them. CDR3 loop: CASSETGRRNQPQHF. In nucleotides, the CDR3 is TGTGCCAGCAGCGAAACGGGACGGAGAAATCAGCCCCAGCATTTT.

V gene TRBV7-3 combines with J gene TRBJ1-2; a possible D gene is TRBD1 (6 bases). Germline assignment: CDR1 SGHTA and CDR2 FQGTGA. CDR3 length: 16 amino acids. Trimming stripped 4 bases from V and 2 bases from J, with 17 bases between. The CDR3 nucleotides read TGTGCCAGCAGCTACATCCTAGGACAGATCAACTATGGCTACACCTTC. Amino acid sequence: CASSYILGQINYGYTF.

The chain couples TRBV15 to TRBJ1-5, with D possibly matching TRBD1 (6 bases). The CDR3 loop spans 18 amino acids. The V end was cut by 0 bases, the J end by 1 base, with 16 bases between. Germline CDR1 is LNHNV and CDR2 is YYDKDF (reference sequence). Written as DNA, the CDR3 is TGTGCCACCAGCAGAGATCTGGGACACCAGTTGAGCAATCAGCCCCAGCATTTT. This translates into CATSRDLGHQLSNQPQHF.